Reported below is one TCR beta chain. The record originates from a study of blood T cells in healthy people across ages. The authors ran a second PCR of about 7 to 11 cycles using a sample-barcoded 5' primer and a J-beta primer mix. Each cDNA molecule was tagged by a template-switch adaptor that had 12 random nucleotides. TCRdb reprocessed the 5' RACE reads with MiXCR, giving one entry per CDR3 protein. Of about 1.4 million distinct CDR3 sequences in the sample, 59% were seen once. Each donor gave around 9.6 milliliters of peripheral blood. CDR1 and CDR2 from the germline V gene are SGHDT and YYEEEE. CDR3 size: 18 residues. With 0 bases clipped from V and 5 bases from J, the junction kept 11 bases outside the gene matches.

The receptor was derived from a man aged 18 to 30 in good health. Sequencing was done on a sample of blood. The V and J genes are TRBV5-6 and TRBJ1-1; 12 bases align to TRBD1. CDR3 nucleotide sequence: TGTGCCAGCAGCTTGGGAGGGGGACAGGGGGCATTTTTTACTGAAGCTTTCTTT. Protein: CASSLGGGQGAFFTEAFF.